This TCR beta chain was captured by sequencing in a study of blood T cell repertoires in COVID-19. Overall study: Sites across the United States, Italy and Spain contributed samples from acute and convalescent COVID-19. In each case, the material was cDNA or gDNA derived from T cells, B-cell-depleted T cells, or PBMCs.

Original processing methods: Nucleated cell counts were estimated from reference gene primer amplification. Profiled with immunoSEQ multiplex PCR; TCRdb holds only in-frame clones, not every one. For V, J and clone size, that table is used; D and trimming come from the DNA. The table lists about 220,000 clones, 80% of them singletons. Trimming shortened V by 7 bases and J by 0 bases, and 12 bases separated the two germline ends. The germline CDR1 and CDR2 sequences are MNHEY and SVGAGI. CDR3 size: 15 residues. This clonotype was sampled from a human donor in a cohort sampled during active COVID-19. Material for sequencing was peripheral blood. This rearrangement joins TRBV6-5 to TRBJ2-2; the D gene is possibly TRBD2 (6 bases). The CDR3 protein is CASTISGTNTGELFF. As DNA, the CDR3 is TGTGCCAGCACCATTAGCGGAACGAACACCGGGGAGCTGTTTTTT.